This T cell receptor beta chain was observed in a study of cytomegalovirus exposure and HLA in healthy donors. The CDR3 sequence is 14 residues long. Trimming cost V 6 bases and J 7 bases, with 13 bases left between them. Germline V gene data show CDR1 as MDHEN and CDR2 as SYDVKM. 13 Jbeta primers and 60 Vbeta primers were used for the PCR. Libraries were prepared by immunoSEQ multiplex PCR; TCRdb keeps only in-frame clonotypes and omits some of them. The listing contains roughly 140,000 clones. J is TRBJ1-6 and V is TRBV28; TRBD1 is a possible D gene (6 bases). This clonotype originated in a male donor in good health and CMV-seronegative. Sequencing was done on a sample of PBMCs. CDR3 region: CASSPGQTNSPLHF. The CDR3 DNA reads as TGTGCCAGCAGCCCCGGACAGACGAATTCACCCCTCCACTTT.